The TCR beta chain described here comes from a study of CD8 T cells in ankylosing spondylitis. Each CDR3 protein gets one entry after TCRdb re-called the 5' RACE reads with MiXCR. The sample holds 250,000 to 400,000 distinct CDR3 sequences, 11% seen once. This clonotype has at least ten counts. CDR3 length: 17 residues. With 4 bases clipped from V and 0 bases from J, the junction kept 9 bases outside the gene matches. The germline V gene has CDR1 ENHRY and CDR2 SYGVKD. This chain joins TRBV10-3 and TRBJ1-1, with 9 bases lining up with TRBD1. This TCR was recovered from a female donor with ankylosing spondylitis or in good health (not recorded which). Sequencing was carried out using blood, either unsorted or a sorted T cell fraction (not recorded which). The CDR3 DNA reads TGTGCCATCAGTGGCCCGGGACAGGGTCCTTTGAACACTGAAGCTTTCTTT. It specifies CAISGPGQGPLNTEAFF.